Below, 29 T cell receptor beta chains from the same sample are listed, as sequenced in a study of siplizumab effects on memory and regulatory T cells. Assay used: immunoSEQ multiplex PCR; TCRdb lists only in-frame clones, some missing. The table shows some 100,000 clones, with more than 85% occurring only once. Sequenced material: CD4+ T cells sorted from blood. The receptors come from a human donor in good health. Some clones in this sample may be carry-over from other donors' samples.

This clone has more than one count but fewer than ten. The rearrangement links TRBV19 to TRBJ2-7, with D possibly TRBD1 on 5 matching bases. Trimming pared 3 bases from V and 5 bases from J, leaving 17 bases between. This CDR3 spans 15 amino acids. CDR1 is LNHDA and CDR2 is SQIVND in the germline V gene (reference sequence). CDR3 in amino acids: CASSMVQGTGDEQYF. The DNA of the CDR3 is TGTGCCAGTAGTATGGTTCAGGGCACCGGCGACGAGCAGTACTTC.

The J gene is TRBJ1-5, the V gene TRBV6-1; D gene uncertain. Trimming left V 5 bases short and J 4 bases short, with 12 bases between. The CDR3 is made up of 14 amino acids. The germline gives CDR1 MNHNS, CDR2 SASEGT. CDR3 in amino acids: CASSIEDVNQPQHF. The CDR3, as DNA: TGTGCCAGCAGTATCGAGGACGTTAATCAGCCCCAGCATTTT.

This chain connects TRBV19 to TRBJ1-1; the D is unclear. Per germline, CDR1 LNHDA and CDR2 SQIVND (reference sequence). The length of the CDR3 is 14 residues. V was clipped by 5 bases and J by 3 bases, with 13 bases between them. CDR3 sequence: CASSPKAGYTEAFF. In nucleotides, the CDR3 is TGTGCCAGTAGTCCAAAAGCGGGGTACACTGAAGCTTTCTTT.

The gene calls are TRBV5-1 and TRBJ2-5, with 11 bases lining up with TRBD2. This CDR3 is 17 amino acids long. Germline CDR1 and CDR2: SGHRS and YFSETQ. Trimming at V came to 9 bases and at J to 4 bases, leaving 17 bases not matched to a gene. The DNA of the CDR3 is TGCGCCACCGAGGACGTAGCGGGAGGGCCCCCTCGAGAGACCCAGTACTTC. Translating it yields CATEDVAGGPPRETQYF.

This clone was detected once. The chain employs TRBV6-5 and TRBJ2-7, with TRBD2 identical over 7 bases. The V gene end was trimmed by 6 bases and the J gene end by 7 bases; junction bases not matched to a gene: 15. Germline CDR1 reads MNHEY; CDR2 reads SVGAGI. CDR3 length equals 15 residues. The CDR3 coding sequence is TGTGCCAGCAGAGACGCCCTACCTGGGGGAGGGGAGCAGTACTTC. This sequence encodes CASRDALPGGGEQYF.

This clone was recorded only once. The V gene is TRBV14, the J gene TRBJ2-5; D not resolved. The CDR3 is 13 amino acids. Trimming left V 1 base short and J 4 bases short, with 7 bases between. Germline V gene sequence: CDR1 SGHDN, CDR2 FVKESK. CDR3: CASSQGFRETQYF. In DNA, the CDR3 is TGTGCCAGCAGCCAAGGGTTCCGAGAGACCCAGTACTTC.

The V gene is TRBV12-2, the J gene TRBJ2-2; the D call of TRBD1 is as the table states it, not checked on the DNA. TRBV12-2 is an annotated pseudogene. CDR3 length equals 14 residues. CDR3 nucleotide sequence: TGTGCAAGTCGCCCGGGACAGGACACCGGGGAGCTGTTTTTT. It encodes CASRPGQDTGELFF.

The genes are TRBV19 and TRBJ1-3, with a possible D match to TRBD1 (5 bases). The CDR3 totals 15 residues. Between the trimmed V and J ends, which lost 6 bases and 0 bases, there was a span of 12 bases. CDR1 is LNHDA, CDR2 SQIVND, per germline (reference sequence). CDR3 nucleotides: TGTGCCAGTAGCGGGACTGCCGACTCTGGAAACACCATATATTTT. The encoded protein is CASSGTADSGNTIYF.

The gene calls are TRBV5-1 and TRBJ2-1; 8 bases map to TRBD1. This CDR3 is 15 amino acids long. From germline, CDR1 is SGHRS and CDR2 YFSETQ. V dropped 7 bases and J dropped 6; count of bases not matched to a gene: 12. CDR3 region: CASWVGQGKGNEQFF. CDR3 nucleotides: TGCGCCAGCTGGGTCGGACAGGGAAAGGGCAATGAGCAGTTCTTC.

The gene calls are TRBV7-6 and TRBJ2-5; D uncertain. This CDR3 has 14 residues. The V gene's germline CDR1 is SGHVS and CDR2 FNYEAQ. V was clipped by 3 bases and J by 0 bases, with 8 bases between them. CDR3 DNA sequence: TGTGCCAGCAGCTTCGGTTCCCACCAAGAGACCCAGTACTTC. This translates into CASSFGSHQETQYF.

This chain joins TRBV28 and TRBJ2-3; 7 nucleotides agree with TRBD1. The germline V gene has CDR1 MDHEN and CDR2 SYDVKM. The V segment lost 7 bases and the J segment 4 bases; nucleotides outside the gene matches: 14. There are 16 residues in the CDR3. The CDR3 reads CASTEIGGLGADTQYF. DNA of the CDR3: TGTGCCAGCACCGAAATAGGGGGCTTAGGAGCAGATACGCAGTATTTT. The entire variable domain, with the rest obtained from reference TRBV28 and TRBJ2-3, is as follows: DVKVTQSSRYLVKRTGEKVFLECVQDMDHENMFWYRQDPGLGLRLIYFSYDVKMKEKGDIPEGYSVSREKKERFSLILESASTNQTSMYLCASTEIGGLGADTQYFGPGTRLTVL.

The chain uses TRBV7-2 and TRBJ2-6; D not certain. Germline assignment: CDR1 SGHTA and CDR2 FQGNSA. CDR3 size: 15 residues. Trimming removed 4 bases at V and 4 bases at J, with 11 bases between. In DNA, the CDR3 is TGTGCCAGCAGCTCGTGGTCGACCGGGGCCAACGTCCTGACTTTC. It specifies CASSSWSTGANVLTF.

J is TRBJ1-1 and V is TRBV7-2, with 9 bases aligning to TRBD1. Germline V gives CDR1 SGHTA, CDR2 FQGNSA. CDR3 length equals 12 residues. V lost 2 bases, J lost 12 bases, and 4 bases stayed unmatched. This chain's CDR3 is CASSLTGGTSFF. CDR3 DNA: TGTGCCAGCAGCTTAACAGGGGGCACGTCTTTCTTT.

The chain links TRBV6-1 to TRBJ2-7; 9 nucleotides agree with TRBD1. Germline lookup yields CDR1 MNHNS and CDR2 SASEGT. The CDR3 is 14 amino acids. J lost 7 bases, V lost 4 bases, and 8 bases had no gene match. The CDR3 region is CASSATGGIREQYF. The DNA of the CDR3 is TGTGCCAGCAGTGCGACAGGGGGGATTCGGGAGCAGTACTTC.

The chain combines TRBV7-9 with TRBJ2-5; D gene ambiguous. V lost 5 bases and J 0 bases, leaving 10 bases between the germline ends. CDR1 and CDR2 from the germline V gene are SEHNR and FQNEAQ (reference sequence). This CDR3 has 14 amino acids. The CDR3 sequence is CASSRLTYQETQYF. The CDR3 DNA is TGTGCCAGCAGCCGACTCACATACCAAGAGACCCAGTACTTC.

V gene TRBV11-2 combines with J gene TRBJ2-1, with 15 bases matching TRBD2. Germline V gives CDR1 SGHAT, CDR2 FQNNGV. The CDR3 contains 17 residues. Losses at the gene ends were 3 bases for V and 6 bases for J; bases not matched to a gene: 6. The CDR3 region has the DNA TGTGCCAGCAGCTTCCGGACTAGCGGGAGGGCCCTCAATGAGCAGTTCTTC. It translates to CASSFRTSGRALNEQFF.

This chain joins TRBV10-2 and TRBJ1-1, with D perhaps matching TRBD1 (6 bases). This CDR3 is 14 amino acids long. Trimming removed 4 bases at V and 5 bases at J, with 14 bases between. The germline V gene encodes CDR1 WSHSY and CDR2 SAAADI. The CDR3 reads CASSVPGANTEAFF. Here the CDR3 DNA reads TGCGCCAGCAGTGTGCCGGGGGCAAATACTGAAGCTTTCTTT.

This chain uses TRBV6-1 with TRBJ1-5; D is ambiguous. V lost 7 bases and J lost 4, with 11 bases in between. From germline, CDR1 is MNHNS and CDR2 SASEGT. CDR3 length: 13 residues. CDR3: CASKYGSNQPQHF. CDR3 coding DNA: TGTGCCAGCAAATACGGGAGTAATCAGCCCCAGCATTTT.

The chain uses TRBV6-5 and TRBJ1-4; TRBD1 is a possible D gene (6 bases). Germline V gene lookup returns CDR1 MNHEY and CDR2 SVGAGI. Trimming left V 6 bases short and J 6 bases short, with 11 bases between. The length of the CDR3 is 13 residues. This CDR3 reads CASSRTVYEKLFF. CDR3 nucleotides: TGTGCCAGCAGCCGGACAGTGTATGAAAAACTGTTTTTT.

This chain connects TRBV5-6 to TRBJ2-1; TRBD2 matches 10 bases. V dropped 3 bases and J dropped 2; count of bases not matched to a gene: 8. The CDR3 spans 17 residues. Germline V CDR1 and CDR2: SGHDT, YYEEEE. The CDR3 nucleotides are TGTGCCAGCAGCTGGGCGACTAGCGGGCCCCCCTACAATGAGCAGTTCTTC. Translating it yields CASSWATSGPPYNEQFF.

This chain connects TRBV7-9 to TRBJ2-5; 11 positions match TRBD1. The CDR3 extends over 16 amino acids. Germline V gene sequence: CDR1 SEHNR, CDR2 FQNEAQ (reference sequence). Germline trimming cut 5 bases from V and 4 bases from J; bases unmatched to any gene: 9. CDR3: CASSPRGTGGLETQYF. DNA for the CDR3: TGTGCCAGCAGCCCCCGCGGGACAGGGGGTTTAGAGACCCAGTACTTC.

The chain carries TRBV25-1 and TRBJ2-7; TRBD1 or TRBD2 may be the D gene (6 bases each). Between the trimmed V and J ends, which lost 2 bases and 3 bases, there was a span of 8 bases. The CDR3 spans 13 residues. Looked up from germline, CDR1 is MGHDK and CDR2 is SYGVNS. CDR3 sequence reads: CASSEGGLYEQYF. DNA of the CDR3: TGTGCCAGCAGTGAAGGGGGGCTCTACGAGCAGTACTTC.

This chain joins TRBV7-9 and TRBJ2-5, with D unclear. CDR3 length: 14 amino acids. Trimming removed 5 bases from V and 1 base from J, with 11 bases in between. Germline V gives CDR1 SEHNR, CDR2 FQNEAQ (reference sequence). CDR3 loop: CASSPWHSQETQYF. In nucleotides, the CDR3 is TGTGCCAGCAGCCCGTGGCACAGCCAAGAGACCCAGTACTTC. Complete variable domain (other parts from reference TRBV7-9 and TRBJ2-5): DTGVSQNPRHKITKRGQNVTFRCDPISEHNRLYWYRQTLGQGPEFLTYFQNEAQLEKSRLLSDRFSAERPKGSFSTLEIQRTEQGDSAMYLCASSPWHSQETQYFGPGTRLLVL.

This clone occurred once. This chain uses TRBV6-4 with TRBJ1-2; the match to TRBD1 covers 8 bases. Germline loops: CDR1 MRHNA, CDR2 SNTAGT. Losses at the gene ends were 2 bases for V and 4 bases for J; bases not matched to a gene: 3. The CDR3 spans 14 residues. The CDR3 nucleotides read TGTGCCAGCAGTGACGGAGACAGGGGCTATGGCTACACCTTC. This sequence encodes CASSDGDRGYGYTF.

The V gene is TRBV2, the J gene TRBJ2-7; TRBD1 matches 9 bases. The germline CDR1 and CDR2 sequences are SNHLY and FYNNEI. Losses at the gene ends were 1 base for V and 3 bases for J; bases not matched to a gene: 4. This CDR3 is built from 15 residues. The CDR3 DNA is TGTGCCAGCAGTGAAGAAGTGACAGGGGGCTACGAGCAGTACTTC. This encodes CASSEEVTGGYEQYF.

CDR3 loop: CASSPSGPQETQYF. As DNA, the CDR3 is TGTGCCAGCAGCCCAAGCGGGCCTCAAGAGACCCAGTACTTC. This chain joins TRBV7-9 and TRBJ2-5, with a possible D match to TRBD2 (6 bases). Trimming removed 5 bases from V and 2 bases from J, with 12 bases in between. The CDR3 contains 14 residues. Germline values: CDR1 SEHNR, CDR2 FQNEAQ (reference sequence).

This sequence joins TRBV18 and TRBJ1-4, with 10 bases aligning to TRBD1. V was pared by 4 bases and J by 8 bases, with 4 bases of the junction left unmatched. Germline V gives CDR1 KGHSH, CDR2 LQKENI. The CDR3 totals 14 residues. The CDR3 region has the DNA TGTGCCAGCTCACTCCGGGACAGGGGCGAAAAACTGTTTTTT. Residues: CASSLRDRGEKLFF.

Remarks on this clone: This sample includes further DNA sequences coding for the same CDR3. The chain links TRBV7-3 to TRBJ1-5, with a possible D match to TRBD1 (6 bases). The CDR3 is made up of 13 amino acids. CDR1 SGHTA and CDR2 FQGTGA come from the germline V gene. V was trimmed by 2 bases and J by 4 bases, leaving 6 bases between them. The CDR3 loop is CASSLDRNQPQHF. The CDR3 region has the DNA TGTGCCAGCAGCTTAGACAGGAATCAGCCCCAGCATTTT.

The chain combines TRBV11-3 with TRBJ2-7; D might be TRBD2 (6 bases). This CDR3 spans 14 amino acids. Germline V gene sequence: CDR1 SGHNT, CDR2 YENEEA. Trimming took 5 bases from V and 3 from J, leaving 14 bases between them. DNA of the CDR3: TGTGCCAGCAGCCCTCCACTAGCAGACTACGAGCAGTACTTC. Translating it yields CASSPPLADYEQYF.